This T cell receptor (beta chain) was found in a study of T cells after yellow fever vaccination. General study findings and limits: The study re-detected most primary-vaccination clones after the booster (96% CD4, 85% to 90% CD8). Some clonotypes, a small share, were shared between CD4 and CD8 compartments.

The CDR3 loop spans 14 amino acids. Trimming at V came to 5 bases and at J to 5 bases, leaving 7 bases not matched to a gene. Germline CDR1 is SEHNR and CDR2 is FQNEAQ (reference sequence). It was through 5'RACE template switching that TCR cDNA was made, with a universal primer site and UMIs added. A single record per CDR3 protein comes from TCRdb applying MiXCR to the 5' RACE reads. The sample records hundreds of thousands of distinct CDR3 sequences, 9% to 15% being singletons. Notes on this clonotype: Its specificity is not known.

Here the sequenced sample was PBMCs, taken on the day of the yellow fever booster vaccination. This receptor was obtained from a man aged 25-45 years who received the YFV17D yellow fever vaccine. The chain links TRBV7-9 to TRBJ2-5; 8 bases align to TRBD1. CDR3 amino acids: CASSLRTGYETQYF. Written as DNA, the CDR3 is TGTGCCAGCAGCCTAAGGACAGGGTATGAGACCCAGTACTTC.